This T cell receptor beta chain was identified during a study of blood T cell repertoires in COVID-19. Whole-study context: Researchers got acute and convalescent COVID-19 samples from the United States, Italy and Spain.

CDR3 length: 14 residues. Per germline, CDR1 LGHNA and CDR2 YSLEER. The V and J ends lost 4 bases and 15 bases respectively, with 22 bases between them. Repertoires were generated with immunoSEQ multiplex PCR, while TCRdb's copy carries only in-frame clones and drops some. This table has a few hundred thousand clones, roughly 87% appearing once. Enrolled through a virtual design, the participants were between about 18 and 89 years of age and came from fewer than 30 US areas. Assignments of participants to cohorts depended upon their own reported clinical history. Recovered status applied to Cohort 3 donors who had two consecutive negative PCRs. It also applied to those with clearance or with symptom resolution.

The receptor was isolated from a woman aged 35 to 49 who had recovered from COVID-19. This rearrangement joins TRBV4-3 to TRBJ2-1; maybe TRBD1 (6 bases). Sequencing was done on a sample of PBMCs or T cells enriched from blood (not recorded which). DNA of the CDR3: TGCGCCAGCAGCCCGACCCTTGACAGGATGTTCCCGTTCTTC. Its translation is CASSPTLDRMFPFF.